A selection of T cell receptor beta chains follows, all from one sample in a study of blood T cell repertoires in COVID-19. Produced via immunoSEQ multiplex PCR; TCRdb's table is partial and in-frame only. This table has around 77,000 clones, approximately 90% appearing once. The material sequenced was peripheral blood. The source is a woman aged 60-75 years with active COVID-19. Both conserved end residues are part of each CDR3. D genes are given only for firm matches. Size values are once, few and many counts, or a class for expanded clones, and some rows have none.

abundance,d_gene,v_gene,j_gene,CDR3aa,CDR3nt
.,TRBD1,TRBV28,TRBJ1-2,CASSLRGQGTYGYTF,TGTGCCAGCAGTTTAAGGGGACAGGGCACCTATGGCTACACCTTC
few,.,TRBV28,TRBJ1-5,CASSYTNQPQHF,TGTGCCAGCAGTTACACCAATCAGCCCCAGCATTTT
.,TRBD1,TRBV6-5,TRBJ1-2,CASTGGIDRDYGYTF,TGTGCCAGCACCGGGGGCATCGACAGGGACTATGGCTACACCTTC
.,.,TRBV27,TRBJ2-4,CASQPQGGNIQYF,TGTGCCAGCCAACCACAGGGAGGGAACATTCAGTACTTC
.,.,TRBV2,TRBJ1-1,CASSTVAVEAFF,TGTGCCAGCAGTACCGTCGCAGTTGAAGCTTTCTTT
.,TRBD2,TRBV19,TRBJ2-1,CASSILQGRTSGNNEQFF,TGTGCCAGTAGTATACTACAGGGCCGAACTAGCGGGAACAATGAGCAGTTCTTC
.,TRBD1,TRBV30,TRBJ1-5,CAWGTGDYSNQPQHF,TGTGCCTGGGGGACAGGCGATTATAGCAATCAGCCCCAGCATTTT
.,TRBD2,TRBV5-4,TRBJ2-1,CASSQRLAGGYYEQFF,TGTGCCAGCAGCCAACGACTAGCGGGAGGTTATTATGAGCAGTTCTTC
.,.,TRBV11-2,TRBJ2-2,CASSHVWASRSGELFF,TGTGCCAGCAGTCACGTTTGGGCTAGCCGCTCCGGGGAGCTGTTTTTT
.,.,TRBV27,TRBJ1-1,CASSSRTALPLEAFF,TGTGCCAGCAGTTCCCGGACAGCCTTACCCCTTGAAGCTTTCTTT
.,.,TRBV9,TRBJ2-1,CASSAPPGTYNEQFF,TGTGCCAGCAGCGCCCCCCCGGGAACATACAATGAGCAGTTCTTC
.,TRBD1,TRBV4-1,TRBJ1-2,CASSQVGQGDYGYTF,TGCGCCAGCAGCCAAGTTGGACAGGGGGACTATGGCTACACCTTC
.,TRBD2,TRBV7-9,TRBJ2-7,CASSLLSGSAYEQYF,TGTGCCAGCAGCTTATTAAGCGGGAGCGCCTACGAGCAGTACTTC
.,.,TRBV30,TRBJ1-2,CAWAGQTNYGYTF,TGTGCCTGGGCAGGGCAGACTAACTATGGCTACACCTTC
large,TRBD1,TRBV15,TRBJ2-3,CATKTGITDTQYF,TGTGCCACCAAGACAGGGATAACCGATACGCAGTATTTT
.,.,TRBV21-1,TRBJ2-1,CASSSGSTPEQFF,TGTGCCAGCAGCTCAGGATCGACGCCTGAGCAGTTCTTC
.,TRBD1,TRBV4-1,TRBJ1-3,CASSLRGGQGWWNTIYF,TGCGCCAGCAGCCTTCGGGGGGGACAGGGGTGGTGGAACACCATATATTTT
.,.,TRBV5-1,TRBJ2-7,CASSLSGTRLPYEQYF,TGCGCCAGCAGCTTGTCTGGGACAAGGCTCCCCTACGAGCAGTACTTC
once,.,TRBV12-3/TRBV12-4,TRBJ2-3,CASRGTLRTQYF,TGTGCCAGCAGGGGGACTTTACGTACGCAGTATTTT
.,TRBD1,TRBV5-1,TRBJ2-7,CASSFGDSRNEQYF,TGCGCCAGCAGCTTCGGGGACAGTCGCAACGAGCAGTACTTC
.,.,TRBV7-9,TRBJ2-5,CASSHRTGQETQYF,TGTGCCAGCAGCCATCGGACGGGACAAGAGACCCAGTACTTC
.,.,TRBV28,TRBJ1-5,CASSRRGAPPGQPQHF,TGTGCCAGCTCTCGGCGCGGGGCCCCCCCAGGCCAGCCCCAGCATTTT
.,TRBD2,TRBV3-1/TRBV3-2,TRBJ2-1,CASSQEPLAGGYNEQFF,TGTGCCAGCAGCCAAGAGCCACTAGCGGGAGGCTACAATGAGCAGTTCTTC
.,TRBD2,TRBV5-4,TRBJ2-7,CASSAGTSVVNEQYF,TGTGCCAGCAGCGCCGGGACTAGCGTAGTCAACGAGCAGTACTTC
.,TRBD1,TRBV6-5,TRBJ1-2,CATFTGDPIYGYTF,TGTGCCACTTTCACAGGGGACCCCATCTATGGCTACACCTTC
.,TRBD2,TRBV5-6,TRBJ2-7,CASSSGTSGRPQYF,TGTGCCAGCAGCTCGGGGACTAGCGGGAGACCCCAGTACTTC
.,.,TRBV4-1,TRBJ1-5,CASSQDISRPEHF,TGCGCCAGCAGCCAAGATATTTCGCGGCCCGAGCATTTT
.,.,TRBV12-3/TRBV12-4,TRBJ1-4,CASSRINEKLFF,TGTGCCAGCAGCAGAATTAATGAAAAACTGTTTTTT